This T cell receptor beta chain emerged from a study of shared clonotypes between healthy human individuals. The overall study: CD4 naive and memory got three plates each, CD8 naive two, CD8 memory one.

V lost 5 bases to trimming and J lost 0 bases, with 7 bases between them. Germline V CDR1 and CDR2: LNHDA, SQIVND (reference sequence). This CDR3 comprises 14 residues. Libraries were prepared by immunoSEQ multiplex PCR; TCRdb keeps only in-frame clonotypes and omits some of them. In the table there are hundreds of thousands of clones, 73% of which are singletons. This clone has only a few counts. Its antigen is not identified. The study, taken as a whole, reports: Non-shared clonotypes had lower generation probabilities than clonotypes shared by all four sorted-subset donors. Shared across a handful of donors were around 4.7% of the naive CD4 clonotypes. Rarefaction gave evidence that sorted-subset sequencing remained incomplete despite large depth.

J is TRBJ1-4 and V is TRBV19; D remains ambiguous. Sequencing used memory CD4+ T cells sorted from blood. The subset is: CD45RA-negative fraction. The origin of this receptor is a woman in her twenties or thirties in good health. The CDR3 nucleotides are TGTGCCAGTAGTTCGGCAGCAACTAATGAAAAACTGTTTTTT. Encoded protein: CASSSAATNEKLFF.